This TCR beta chain was recovered during a study of shared clonotypes between healthy human individuals. This clone came up once. The antigen is unknown. Study-level findings and limits: About 5% of naive CD4 clonotypes were shared across a few donors.

Method: immunoSEQ multiplex PCR; TCRdb's copy keeps in-frame clones and lacks some. Among more than 550,000 clones listed, 90% were seen once. The receptor's source is a man aged 18 to 35 in good health. Some clones in this sample may be carry-over from other donors' samples. The material sequenced was memory CD8+ T cells from PBMCs. The subset was: CD45RO+ cells pooled with CCR7-negative TemRA cells.

CDR3 bases: TGTGCCAGCAGCCCTACGGACAGGGACTCCTACGAGCAGTACTTC. It is translated as CASSPTDRDSYEQYF. The rearrangement uses TRBV7-9 and TRBJ2-7; 8 nucleotides agree with TRBD1. This CDR3 has 15 amino acids. Germline V gives CDR1 SEHNR, CDR2 FQNEAQ (reference sequence). V lost 5 bases to trimming and J lost 0 bases; unmatched junction nucleotides: 6.